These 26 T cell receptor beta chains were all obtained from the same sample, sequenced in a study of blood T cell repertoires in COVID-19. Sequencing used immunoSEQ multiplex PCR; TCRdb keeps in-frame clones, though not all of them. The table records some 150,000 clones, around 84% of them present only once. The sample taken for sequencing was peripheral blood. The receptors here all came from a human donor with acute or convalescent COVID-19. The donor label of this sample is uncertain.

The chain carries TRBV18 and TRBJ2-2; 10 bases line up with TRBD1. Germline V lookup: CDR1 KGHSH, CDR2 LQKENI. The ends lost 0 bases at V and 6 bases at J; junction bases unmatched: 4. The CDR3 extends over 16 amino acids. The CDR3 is CASSPPGQGNPGELFF. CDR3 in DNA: TGTGCCAGCTCACCACCGGGACAGGGGAATCCCGGGGAGCTGTTTTTT.

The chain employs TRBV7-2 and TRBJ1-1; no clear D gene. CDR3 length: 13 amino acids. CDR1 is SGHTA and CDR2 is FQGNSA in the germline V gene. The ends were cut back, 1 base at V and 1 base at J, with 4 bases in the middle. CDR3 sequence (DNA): TGTGCCAGCAGCTTAGACAGGAACACTGAAGCTTTCTTT. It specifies CASSLDRNTEAFF.

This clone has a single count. CDR3 nucleotides: TGTGCCAGCAGTAGTAGCGGGGGGCGGGAAGAGACCCAGTACTTC. Translated: CASSSSGGREETQYF. This chain uses TRBV7-8 with TRBJ2-5; 10 nucleotides align to TRBD2. CDR3 length: 15 residues. The germline gives CDR1 SGHVS, CDR2 FQNEAQ. Trimming at V came to 6 bases and at J to 3 bases, leaving 7 bases not matched to a gene.

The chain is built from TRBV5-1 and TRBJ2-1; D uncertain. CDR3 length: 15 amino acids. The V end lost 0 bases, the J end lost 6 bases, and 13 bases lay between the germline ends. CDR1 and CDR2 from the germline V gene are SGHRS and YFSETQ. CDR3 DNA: TGCGCCAGCAGCTTGGCGGCAGGATCGGTCAATGAGCAGTTCTTC. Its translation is CASSLAAGSVNEQFF.

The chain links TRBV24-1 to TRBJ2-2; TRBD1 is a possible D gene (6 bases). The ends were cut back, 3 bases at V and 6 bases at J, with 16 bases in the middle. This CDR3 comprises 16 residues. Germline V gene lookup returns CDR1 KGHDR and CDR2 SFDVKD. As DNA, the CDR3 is TGTGCCACCAGTGATCCAGAACAGGGAGCTCCCGGGGAGCTGTTTTTT. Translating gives CATSDPEQGAPGELFF.

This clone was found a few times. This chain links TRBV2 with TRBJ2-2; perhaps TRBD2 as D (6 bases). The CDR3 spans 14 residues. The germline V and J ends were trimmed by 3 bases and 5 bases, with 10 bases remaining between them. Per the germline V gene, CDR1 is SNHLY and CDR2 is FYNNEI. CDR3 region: CASSEGTFTGELFF. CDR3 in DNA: TGTGCCAGCAGTGAGGGGACTTTTACCGGGGAGCTGTTTTTT.

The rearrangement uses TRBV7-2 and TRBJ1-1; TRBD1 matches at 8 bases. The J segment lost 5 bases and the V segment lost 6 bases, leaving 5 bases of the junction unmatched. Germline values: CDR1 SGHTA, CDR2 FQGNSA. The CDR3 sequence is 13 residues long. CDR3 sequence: CASSGQGWTEAFF. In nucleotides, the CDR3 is TGTGCCAGCAGTGGACAGGGATGGACTGAAGCTTTCTTT.

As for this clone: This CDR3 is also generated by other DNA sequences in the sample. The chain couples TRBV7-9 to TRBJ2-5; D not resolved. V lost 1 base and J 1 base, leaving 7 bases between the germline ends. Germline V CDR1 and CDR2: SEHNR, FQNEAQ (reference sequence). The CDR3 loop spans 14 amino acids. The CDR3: CASSLGQVQETQYF. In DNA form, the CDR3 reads TGTGCCAGCAGCTTAGGCCAGGTCCAAGAGACCCAGTACTTC.

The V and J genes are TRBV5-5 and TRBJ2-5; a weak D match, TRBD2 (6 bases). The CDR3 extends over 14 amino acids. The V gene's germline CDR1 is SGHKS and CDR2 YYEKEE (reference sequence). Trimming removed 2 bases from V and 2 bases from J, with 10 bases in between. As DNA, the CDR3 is TGTGCCAGCAGCTTATACCGGGAGCAAGAGACCCAGTACTTC. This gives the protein CASSLYREQETQYF.

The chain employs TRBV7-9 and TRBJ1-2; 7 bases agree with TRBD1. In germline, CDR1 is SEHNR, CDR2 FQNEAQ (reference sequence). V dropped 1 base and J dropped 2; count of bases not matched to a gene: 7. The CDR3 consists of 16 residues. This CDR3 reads CASSLGGTAGNYGYTF. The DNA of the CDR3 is TGTGCCAGCAGCTTAGGAGGGACAGCTGGGAACTATGGCTACACCTTC.

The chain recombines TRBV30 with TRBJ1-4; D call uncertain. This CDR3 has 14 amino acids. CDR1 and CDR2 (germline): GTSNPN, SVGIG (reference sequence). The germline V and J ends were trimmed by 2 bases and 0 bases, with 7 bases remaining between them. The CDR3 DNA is TGTGCCTGGAGTATGAGTTCAACTAATGAAAAACTGTTTTTT. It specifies CAWSMSSTNEKLFF. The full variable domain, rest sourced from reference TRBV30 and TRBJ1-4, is SQTIHQWPATLVQPVGSPLSLECTVEGTSNPNLYWYRQAAGRGLQLLFYSVGIGQISSEVPQNLSASRPQDRQFILSSKKLLLSDSGFYLCAWSMSSTNEKLFFGSGTQLSVL.

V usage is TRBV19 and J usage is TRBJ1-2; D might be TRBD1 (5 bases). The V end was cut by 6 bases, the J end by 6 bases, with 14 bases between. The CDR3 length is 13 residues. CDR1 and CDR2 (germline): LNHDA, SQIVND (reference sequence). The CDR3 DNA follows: TGTGCCAGTAGAAGGGGACTGATAGATGGCTACACCTTC. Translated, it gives CASRRGLIDGYTF.

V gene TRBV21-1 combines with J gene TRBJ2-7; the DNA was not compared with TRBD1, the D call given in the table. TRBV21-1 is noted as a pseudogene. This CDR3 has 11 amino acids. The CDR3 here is CASTHRDEQYV. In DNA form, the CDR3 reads TGTGCCAGCACCCACAGGGACGAGCAGTACGTC.

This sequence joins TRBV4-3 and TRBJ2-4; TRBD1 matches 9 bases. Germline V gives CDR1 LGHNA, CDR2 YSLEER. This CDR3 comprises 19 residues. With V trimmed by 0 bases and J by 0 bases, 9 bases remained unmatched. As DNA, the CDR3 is TGCGCCAGCAGCCAAGAATCCGGACAGGGGAAGCTAGCCAAAAACATTCAGTACTTC. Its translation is CASSQESGQGKLAKNIQYF.

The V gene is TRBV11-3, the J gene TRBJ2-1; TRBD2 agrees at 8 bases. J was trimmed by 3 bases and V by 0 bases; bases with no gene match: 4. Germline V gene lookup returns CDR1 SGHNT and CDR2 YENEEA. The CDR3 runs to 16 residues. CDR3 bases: TGTGCCAGCAGCTTAGAACCAGCGGGAGTCTACAATGAGCAGTTCTTC. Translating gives CASSLEPAGVYNEQFF.

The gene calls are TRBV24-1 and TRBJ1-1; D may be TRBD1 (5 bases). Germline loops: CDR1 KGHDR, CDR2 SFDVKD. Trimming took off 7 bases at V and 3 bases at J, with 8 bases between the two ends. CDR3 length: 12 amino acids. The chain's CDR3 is CATSFRDTEAFF. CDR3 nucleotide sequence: TGTGCCACCAGCTTCAGGGACACTGAAGCTTTCTTT.

The CDR3 coding sequence is TGTGCCAGCACCCGCCAGGGGGGCTCTATTCCAGATACGCAGTATTTT. Its translation: CASTRQGGSIPDTQYF. The J gene is TRBJ2-3, the V gene TRBV7-8; possible D gene TRBD1, 7 bases. The germline gives CDR1 SGHVS, CDR2 FQNEAQ. The CDR3 is 16 residues long. V gave up 7 bases and J gave up 4 bases, with 21 bases separating them.

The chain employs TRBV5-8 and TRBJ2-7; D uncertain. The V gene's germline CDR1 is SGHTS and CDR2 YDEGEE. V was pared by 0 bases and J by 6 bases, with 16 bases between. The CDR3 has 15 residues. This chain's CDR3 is CASSLEGDPRSEQYV. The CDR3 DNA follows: TGTGCCAGCAGCTTGGAAGGTGACCCGAGGAGCGAGCAGTACGTC.

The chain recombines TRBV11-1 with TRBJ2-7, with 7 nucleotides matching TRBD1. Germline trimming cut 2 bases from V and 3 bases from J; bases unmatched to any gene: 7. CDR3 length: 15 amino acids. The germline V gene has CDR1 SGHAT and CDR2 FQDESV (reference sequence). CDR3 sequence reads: CASSLRGGRIYEQYF. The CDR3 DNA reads TGTGCCAGCAGCTTACGAGGGGGCCGTATCTACGAGCAGTACTTC.

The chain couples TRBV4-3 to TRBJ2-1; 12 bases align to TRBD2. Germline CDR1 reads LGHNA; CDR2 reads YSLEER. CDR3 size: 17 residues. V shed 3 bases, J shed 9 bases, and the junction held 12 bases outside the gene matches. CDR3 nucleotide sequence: TGCGCCAGCAGCCAGTCCCCGACTAGCGGGAGCTCGGCTGAGCAGTTCTTC. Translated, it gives CASSQSPTSGSSAEQFF.

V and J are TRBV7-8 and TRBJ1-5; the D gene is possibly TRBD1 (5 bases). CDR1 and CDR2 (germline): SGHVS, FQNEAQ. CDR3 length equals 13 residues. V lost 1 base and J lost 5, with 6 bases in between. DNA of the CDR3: TGTGCCAGCAGCTTAGGGGGGGATCAGCCCCAGCATTTT. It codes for CASSLGGDQPQHF.

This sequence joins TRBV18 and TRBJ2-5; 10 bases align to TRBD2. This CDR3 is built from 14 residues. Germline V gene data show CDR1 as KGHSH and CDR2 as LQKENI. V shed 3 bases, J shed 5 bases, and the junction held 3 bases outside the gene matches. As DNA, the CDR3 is TGTGCCAGCTCACCGGAGCGGGAGGGGGAGACCCAGTACTTC. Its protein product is CASSPEREGETQYF. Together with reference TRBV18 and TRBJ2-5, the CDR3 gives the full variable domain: NAGVMQNPRHLVRRRGQEARLRCSPMKGHSHVYWYRQLPEEGLKFMVYLQKENIIDESGMPKERFSAEFPKEGPSILRIQQVVRGDSAAYFCASSPEREGETQYFGPGTRLLVL.

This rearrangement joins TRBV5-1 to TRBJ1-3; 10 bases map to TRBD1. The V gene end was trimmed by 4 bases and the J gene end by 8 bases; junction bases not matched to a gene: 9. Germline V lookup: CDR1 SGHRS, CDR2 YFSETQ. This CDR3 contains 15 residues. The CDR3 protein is CASSEPTGGLDTIYF. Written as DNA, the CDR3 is TGCGCCAGCAGCGAACCGACAGGGGGCTTGGACACCATATATTTT.

The CDR3 reads CASSPQLAGEMQYV. CDR3 bases: TGTGCCAGCAGCCCTCAACTAGCGGGAGAAATGCAGTACGTC. The chain links TRBV7-2 to TRBJ2-7; 11 nucleotides match TRBD2. From germline, CDR1 is SGHTA and CDR2 FQGNSA. The CDR3 sequence is 14 residues long. V shed 5 bases, J shed 9 bases, and the junction held 9 bases outside the gene matches.

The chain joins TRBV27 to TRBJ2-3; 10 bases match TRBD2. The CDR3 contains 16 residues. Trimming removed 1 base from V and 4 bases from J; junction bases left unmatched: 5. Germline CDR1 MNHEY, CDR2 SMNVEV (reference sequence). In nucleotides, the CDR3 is TGTGCCAGCAGTTTATGGGTAGCGGGAGGCCCAGATACGCAGTATTTT. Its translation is CASSLWVAGGPDTQYF.

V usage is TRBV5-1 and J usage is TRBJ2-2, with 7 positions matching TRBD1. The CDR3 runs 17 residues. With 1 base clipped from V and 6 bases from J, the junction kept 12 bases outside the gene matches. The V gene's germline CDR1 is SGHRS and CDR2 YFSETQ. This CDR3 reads CASSLLSSGGRAGELFF. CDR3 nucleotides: TGCGCCAGCAGCTTGTTGTCGTCAGGGGGAAGGGCCGGGGAGCTGTTTTTT.